Here is one T cell receptor (beta chain) with its context. The CDR3 is 15 amino acids. The V end was cut by 5 bases, the J end by 1 base, with 14 bases between. CDR1 is DFQATT and CDR2 is SNEGSKA in the germline V gene (reference sequence). This entry comes from a study of metastatic and nonmetastatic thyroid tumors. TCRdb reassembled clones from the PCR reads with MiXCR. This table has approximately 20,000 clones, 9.5% to 15% appearing once. Every patient was untreated before thyroid surgery. The sequence was collected from a male donor with papillary thyroid cancer or a benign thyroid nodule (not recorded which). Some clones in this sample may be carry-over from other donors' samples. The sequenced material came from blood. This rearrangement joins TRBV20-1 to TRBJ1-4, with D hard to call. DNA of the CDR3: TGCAGTGCTCCACCCCGTTCCGGAACTAATGAAAAACTGTTTTTT. Its protein product is CSAPPRSGTNEKLFF.